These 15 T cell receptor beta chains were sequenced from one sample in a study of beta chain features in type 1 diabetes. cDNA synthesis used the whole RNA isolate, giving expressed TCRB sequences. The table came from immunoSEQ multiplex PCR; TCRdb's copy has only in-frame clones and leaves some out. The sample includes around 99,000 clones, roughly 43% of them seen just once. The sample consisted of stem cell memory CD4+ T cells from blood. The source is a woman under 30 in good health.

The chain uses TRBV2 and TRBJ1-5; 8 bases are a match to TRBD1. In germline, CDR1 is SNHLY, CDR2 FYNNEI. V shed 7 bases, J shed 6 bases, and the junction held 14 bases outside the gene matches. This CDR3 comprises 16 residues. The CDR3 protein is CASKFSGGANPQPQHF. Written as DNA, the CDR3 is TGTGCCAGCAAATTTTCAGGGGGCGCAAACCCTCAGCCCCAGCATTTT. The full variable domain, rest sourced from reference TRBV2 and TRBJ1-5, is EPEVTQTPSHQVTQMGQEVILRCVPISNHLYFYWYRQILGQKVEFLVSFYNNEISEKSEIFDDQFSVERPDGSNFTLKIRSTKLEDSAMYFCASKFSGGANPQPQHFGDGTRLSIL.

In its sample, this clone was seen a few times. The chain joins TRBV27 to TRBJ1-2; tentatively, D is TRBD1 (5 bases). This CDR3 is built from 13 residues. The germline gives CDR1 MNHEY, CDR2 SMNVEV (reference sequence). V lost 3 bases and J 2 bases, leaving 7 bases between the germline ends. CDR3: CASSFRQNYGYTF. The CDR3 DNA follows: TGTGCCAGCAGTTTTCGACAGAACTATGGCTACACCTTC.

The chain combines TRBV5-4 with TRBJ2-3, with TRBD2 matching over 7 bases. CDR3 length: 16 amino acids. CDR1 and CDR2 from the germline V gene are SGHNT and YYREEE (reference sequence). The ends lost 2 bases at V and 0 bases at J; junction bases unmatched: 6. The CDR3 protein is CASSLAGSQSTDTQYF. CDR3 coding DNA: TGTGCCAGCAGCTTAGCGGGGAGTCAAAGCACAGATACGCAGTATTTT.

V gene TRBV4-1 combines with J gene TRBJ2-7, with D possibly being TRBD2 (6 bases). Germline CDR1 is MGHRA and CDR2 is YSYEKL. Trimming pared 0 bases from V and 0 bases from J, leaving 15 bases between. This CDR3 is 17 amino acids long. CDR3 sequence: CASSQDPGGAGSYEQYF. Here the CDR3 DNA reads TGCGCCAGCAGCCAAGATCCGGGCGGGGCAGGCTCCTACGAGCAGTACTTC.

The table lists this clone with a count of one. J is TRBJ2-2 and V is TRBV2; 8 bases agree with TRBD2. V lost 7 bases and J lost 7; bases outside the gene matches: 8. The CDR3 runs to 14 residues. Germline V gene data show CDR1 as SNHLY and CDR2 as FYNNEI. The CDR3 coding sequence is TGTGCCAGCAAGCCGGGACTAGGGGGCGGGGAGCTGTTTTTT. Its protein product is CASKPGLGGGELFF.

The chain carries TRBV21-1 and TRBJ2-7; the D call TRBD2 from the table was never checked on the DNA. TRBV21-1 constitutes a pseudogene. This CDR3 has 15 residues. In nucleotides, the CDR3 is TGTGCCAGCACCAGACTACTCTCCTGCTCCTACGAGCAGTACTTC. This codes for CASTRLLSCSYEQYF.

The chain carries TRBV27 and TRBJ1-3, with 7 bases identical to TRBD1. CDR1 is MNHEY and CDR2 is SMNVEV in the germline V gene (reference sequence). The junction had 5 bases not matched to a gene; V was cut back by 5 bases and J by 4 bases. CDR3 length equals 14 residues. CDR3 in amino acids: CASSRRGLGNTIYF. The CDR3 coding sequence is TGTGCCAGCAGTCGGAGGGGGCTGGGAAACACCATATATTTT.

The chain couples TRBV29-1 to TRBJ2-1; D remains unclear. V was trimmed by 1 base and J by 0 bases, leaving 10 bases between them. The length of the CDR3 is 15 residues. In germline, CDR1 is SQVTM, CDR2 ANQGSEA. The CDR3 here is CSVEGGGSSYNEQFF. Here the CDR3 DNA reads TGCAGCGTTGAAGGTGGCGGTAGCTCCTACAATGAGCAGTTCTTC.

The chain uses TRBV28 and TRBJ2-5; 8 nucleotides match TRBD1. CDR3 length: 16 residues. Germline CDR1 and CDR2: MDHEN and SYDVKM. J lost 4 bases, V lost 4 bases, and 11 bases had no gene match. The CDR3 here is CASSSGGNWVRETQYF. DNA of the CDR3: TGTGCCAGCAGTTCAGGGGGCAACTGGGTGAGAGAGACCCAGTACTTC. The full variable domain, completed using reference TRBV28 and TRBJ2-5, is DVKVTQSSRYLVKRTGEKVFLECVQDMDHENMFWYRQDPGLGLRLIYFSYDVKMKEKGDIPEGYSVSREKKERFSLILESASTNQTSMYLCASSSGGNWVRETQYFGPGTRLLVL.

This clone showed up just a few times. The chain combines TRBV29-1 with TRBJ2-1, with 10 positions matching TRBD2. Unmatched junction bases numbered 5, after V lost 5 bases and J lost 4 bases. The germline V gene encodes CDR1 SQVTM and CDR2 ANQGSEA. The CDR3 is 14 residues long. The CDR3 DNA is TGCAGCGTTCCCGGACTAGCGGTTTACAATGAGCAGTTCTTC. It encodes CSVPGLAVYNEQFF.

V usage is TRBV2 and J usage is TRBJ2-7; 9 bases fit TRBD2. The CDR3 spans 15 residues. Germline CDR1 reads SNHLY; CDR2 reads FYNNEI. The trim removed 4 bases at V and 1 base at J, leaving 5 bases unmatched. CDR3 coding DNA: TGTGCCAGCAGTGCTGGACTAGCGACTTCCTACGAGCAGTACTTC. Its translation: CASSAGLATSYEQYF.

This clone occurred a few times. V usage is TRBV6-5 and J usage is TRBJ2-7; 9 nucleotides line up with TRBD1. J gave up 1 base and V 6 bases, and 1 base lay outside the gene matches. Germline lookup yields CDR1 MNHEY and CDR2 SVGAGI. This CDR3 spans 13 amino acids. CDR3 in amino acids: CASRGTGSYEQYF. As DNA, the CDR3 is TGTGCCAGCAGGGGGACAGGGTCCTACGAGCAGTACTTC.

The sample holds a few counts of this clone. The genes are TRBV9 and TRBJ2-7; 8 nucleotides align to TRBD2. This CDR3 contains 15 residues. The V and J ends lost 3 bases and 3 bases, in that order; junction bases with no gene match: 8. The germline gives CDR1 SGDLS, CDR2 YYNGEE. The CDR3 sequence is CASSGGSGIGYEQYF. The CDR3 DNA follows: TGTGCCAGCAGCGGCGGTAGCGGGATTGGCTACGAGCAGTACTTC. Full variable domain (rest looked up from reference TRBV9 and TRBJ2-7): DSGVTQTPKHLITATGQRVTLRCSPRSGDLSVYWYQQSLDQGLQFLIQYYNGEERAKGNILERFSAQQFPDLHSELNLSSLELGDSALYFCASSGGSGIGYEQYFGPGTRLTVT.

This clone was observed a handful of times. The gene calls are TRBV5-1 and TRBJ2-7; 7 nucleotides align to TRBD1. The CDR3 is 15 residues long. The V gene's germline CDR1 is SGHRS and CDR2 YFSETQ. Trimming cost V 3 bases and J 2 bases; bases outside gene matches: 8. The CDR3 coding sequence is TGCGCCAGCAGCTCGGACAGGACCCTCCCCTACGAGCAGTACTTC. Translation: CASSSDRTLPYEQYF.

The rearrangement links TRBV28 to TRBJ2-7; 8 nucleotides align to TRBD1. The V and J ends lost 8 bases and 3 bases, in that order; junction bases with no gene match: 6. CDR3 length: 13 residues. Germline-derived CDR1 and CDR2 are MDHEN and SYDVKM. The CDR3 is CASGDRRLYEQYF. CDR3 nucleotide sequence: TGTGCCAGCGGGGACAGGAGACTCTACGAGCAGTACTTC.